What follows are 6 T cell receptor beta chains derived from one specimen sequenced in a study of shared clonotypes between healthy human individuals (dated by TCRdb to the early 2020s). CD8 naive samples consisted of CD45RO-negative cells that were positively selected for CCR7, yielding a CD45RA+CCR7+ population without TemRA cells. The library was made by the immunoSEQ multiplex PCR assay. TCRdb limited this immuneACCESS table to in-frame rearrangements with V and J called. A share of clones is missing; checked studies link under half to unresolved V genes, and the rest is unexplained. The sample records about 2.1 million clones, roughly 95% of which are singletons. Of the sample, more than 1.5% is held by the ten largest clones. Input material: naive CD8+ T cells from PBMCs. This sample's cell subset or site label indicates: CD45RA+CCR7+. Source of these receptors: a man in his late teens or twenties in good health. Some clones in this sample may be carry-over from other donors' samples.

V gene TRBV28 combines with J gene TRBJ2-7; 7 positions match TRBD1. Germline V CDR1 and CDR2: MDHEN, SYDVKM. V lost 4 bases and J lost 2; bases outside the gene matches: 8. The CDR3 loop spans 15 amino acids. CDR3 DNA: TGTGCCAGCAGTTCCAGGGACAGCCTAACCTACGAGCAGTACTTC. Its protein product is CASSSRDSLTYEQYF.

This chain links TRBV4-1 with TRBJ1-1, with D possibly matching TRBD1 (6 bases). The CDR3 covers 15 residues. Trimming left V 5 bases short and J 3 bases short, with 16 bases between. Germline CDR1 reads MGHRA; CDR2 reads YSYEKL. DNA of the CDR3: TGCGCCAGCAGCAAGCCACCGGGGGCCTACACTGAAGCTTTCTTT. Encoded protein: CASSKPPGAYTEAFF.

In DNA, the CDR3 is TGCGCCAGCAGCCCGGGGGAGACTAGCGGGAGGCTCACAGATACGCAGTATTTT. Its protein is CASSPGETSGRLTDTQYF. V is TRBV4-3 and J is TRBJ2-3; TRBD2 matches 13 bases. The ends lost 4 bases at V and 2 bases at J; junction bases unmatched: 9. Germline V gene data show CDR1 as LGHNA and CDR2 as YSLEER. The CDR3 length is 18 residues.

This rearrangement joins TRBV5-4 to TRBJ2-7; 9 bases map to TRBD1. This CDR3 contains 13 residues. Germline assignment: CDR1 SGHNT and CDR2 YYREEE (reference sequence). The J segment lost 5 bases and the V segment lost 2 bases, leaving 2 bases of the junction unmatched. The CDR3 DNA reads as TGTGCCAGCAGCTTTACAGGGGGCAACGAGCAGTACTTC. Translation gives CASSFTGGNEQYF.

The J gene is TRBJ2-7, the V gene TRBV4-1; the D is unclear. Trimming cost V 4 bases and J 0 bases, with 13 bases left between them. CDR3 length: 15 amino acids. CDR1 MGHRA and CDR2 YSYEKL come from the germline V gene. The chain's CDR3 is CASSREGPPSYEQYF. For the CDR3, the DNA is TGCGCCAGCAGCCGAGAAGGACCGCCCTCCTACGAGCAGTACTTC.

This clone was seen only once. CDR3 in DNA: TGTGCCAGCAGTTCGTACCGGGAAACAGATACGCAGTATTTT. Its protein product is CASSSYRETDTQYF. The J gene is TRBJ2-3, the V gene TRBV9, with D perhaps matching TRBD2 (5 bases). The CDR3 runs 14 residues. Trimming shortened V by 5 bases and J by 3 bases, and 13 bases separated the two germline ends. Per the germline V gene, CDR1 is SGDLS and CDR2 is YYNGEE.